The subject of this entry is one T cell receptor beta chain. Its matching antigen is unknown. Treatment indicated: roughly 20 received Ad26.COV2.S at low or high dose, single or two shots; roughly five received placebo; per-sample allocation not given. The samples were gathered on day 63 after the first injection of vaccine or placebo. Trimming pared 4 bases from V and 3 bases from J, leaving 7 bases between. The CDR3 has 13 residues. CDR1 and CDR2 from the germline V gene are MNHEY and SVGEGT. The sample comes from a study of Ad26.COV2.S vaccination and SARS-CoV-2 variants. Study details: Donor allocation was to the COV1001 Ad26.COV2.S trial arm.

Notes on the study in general: Substantial breadth in spike-specific CD8+ and CD4+ T cell responses was reportedly seen after vaccination.

Using immunoSEQ multiplex PCR, the repertoire was profiled, and TCRdb retains in-frame clones only, with some absent. The sample holds hundreds of thousands of clones, about 89% seen once. This chain joins TRBV6-2 or TRBV6-3 and TRBJ1-5, with D possibly matching TRBD1 (5 bases). The clonotype originates from a person aged 18-65 years who received the Ad26.COV2.S COVID-19 vaccine or a placebo. The sequencing here drew on peripheral blood, taken in a trial of Ad26.COV2.S vaccine versus placebo. DNA for the CDR3: TGTGCCAGCAGTTTAGGGACCAATCAGCCCCAGCATTTT. As protein: CASSLGTNQPQHF.